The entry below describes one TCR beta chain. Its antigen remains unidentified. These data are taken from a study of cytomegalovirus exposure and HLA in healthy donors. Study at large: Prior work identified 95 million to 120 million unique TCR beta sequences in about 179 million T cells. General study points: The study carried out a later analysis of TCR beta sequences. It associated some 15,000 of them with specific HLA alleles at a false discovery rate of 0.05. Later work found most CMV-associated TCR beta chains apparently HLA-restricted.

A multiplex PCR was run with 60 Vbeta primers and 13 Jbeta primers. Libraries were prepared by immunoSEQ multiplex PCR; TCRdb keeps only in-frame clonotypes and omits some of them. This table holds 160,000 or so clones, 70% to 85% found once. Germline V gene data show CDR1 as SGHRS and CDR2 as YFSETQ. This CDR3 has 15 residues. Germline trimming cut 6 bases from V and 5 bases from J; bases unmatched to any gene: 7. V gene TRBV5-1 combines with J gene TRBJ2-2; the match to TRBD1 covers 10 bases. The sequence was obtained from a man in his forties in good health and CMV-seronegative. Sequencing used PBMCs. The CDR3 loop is CASTLGTGATGELFF. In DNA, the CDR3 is TGCGCCAGCACGCTCGGGACAGGGGCAACCGGGGAGCTGTTTTTT.